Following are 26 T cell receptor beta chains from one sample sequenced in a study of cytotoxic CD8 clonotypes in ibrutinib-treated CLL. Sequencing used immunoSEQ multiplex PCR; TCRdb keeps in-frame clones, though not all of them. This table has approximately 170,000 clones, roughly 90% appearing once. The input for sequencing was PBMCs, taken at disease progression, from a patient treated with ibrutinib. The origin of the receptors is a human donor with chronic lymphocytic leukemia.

CDR3 nucleotides: TGTGCCAGCTGGGAAGCCCGGGACAGGGGAACCATGAACACTGAAGCTTTCTTT. Its translation: CASWEARDRGTMNTEAFF. The chain employs TRBV7-9 and TRBJ1-1, with TRBD1 matching 10 bases. CDR1 is SEHNR, CDR2 FQNEAQ, per germline (reference sequence). The CDR3 has 18 amino acids. The V and J ends lost 8 bases and 0 bases, in that order; junction bases with no gene match: 15.

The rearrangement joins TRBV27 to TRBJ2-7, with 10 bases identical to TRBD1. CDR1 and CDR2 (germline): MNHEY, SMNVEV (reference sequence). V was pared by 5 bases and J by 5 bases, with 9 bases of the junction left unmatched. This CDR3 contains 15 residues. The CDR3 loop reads CASSTDRGRRDEQYF. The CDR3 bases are TGTGCCAGCAGTACCGACAGGGGGCGAAGGGACGAGCAGTACTTC.

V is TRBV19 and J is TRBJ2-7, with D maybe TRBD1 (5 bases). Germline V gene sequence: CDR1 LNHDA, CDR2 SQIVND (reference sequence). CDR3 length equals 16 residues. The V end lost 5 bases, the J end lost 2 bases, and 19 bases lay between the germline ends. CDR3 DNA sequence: TGTGCCAGTAGTGGGCTTTCGACAGATTTTACCTACGAGCAGTACTTC. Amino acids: CASSGLSTDFTYEQYF. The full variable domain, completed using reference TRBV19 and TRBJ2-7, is DGGITQSPKYLFRKEGQNVTLSCEQNLNHDAMYWYRQDPGQGLRLIYYSQIVNDFQKGDIAEGYSVSREKKESFPLTVTSAQKNPTAFYLCASSGLSTDFTYEQYFGPGTRLTVT.

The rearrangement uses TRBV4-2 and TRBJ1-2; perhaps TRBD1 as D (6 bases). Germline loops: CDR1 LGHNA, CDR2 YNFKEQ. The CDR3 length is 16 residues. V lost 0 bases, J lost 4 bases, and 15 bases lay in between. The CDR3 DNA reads TGTGCCAGCAGCCAAGAAGGCCAGGACAGAGTCTATGGCTACACCTTC. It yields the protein CASSQEGQDRVYGYTF.

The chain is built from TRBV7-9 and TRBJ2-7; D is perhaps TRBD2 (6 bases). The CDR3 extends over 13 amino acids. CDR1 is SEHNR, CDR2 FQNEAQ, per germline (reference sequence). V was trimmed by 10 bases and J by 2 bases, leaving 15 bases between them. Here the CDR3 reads CATNRLVAYEQYF. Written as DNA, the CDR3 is TGTGCCACCAATCGACTAGTGGCCTACGAGCAGTACTTC.

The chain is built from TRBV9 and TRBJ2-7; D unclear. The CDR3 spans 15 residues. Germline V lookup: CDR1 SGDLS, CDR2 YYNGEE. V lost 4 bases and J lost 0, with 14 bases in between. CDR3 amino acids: CASSPDGSPSYEQYF. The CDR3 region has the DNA TGTGCCAGCAGCCCCGATGGATCGCCCTCCTACGAGCAGTACTTC.

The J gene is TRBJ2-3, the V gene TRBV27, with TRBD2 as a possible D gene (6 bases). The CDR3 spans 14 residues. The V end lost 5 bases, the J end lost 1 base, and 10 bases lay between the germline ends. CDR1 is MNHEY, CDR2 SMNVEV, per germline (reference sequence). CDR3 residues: CASSGERGTDTQYF. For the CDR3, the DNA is TGTGCCAGCAGTGGGGAGCGGGGCACAGATACGCAGTATTTT.

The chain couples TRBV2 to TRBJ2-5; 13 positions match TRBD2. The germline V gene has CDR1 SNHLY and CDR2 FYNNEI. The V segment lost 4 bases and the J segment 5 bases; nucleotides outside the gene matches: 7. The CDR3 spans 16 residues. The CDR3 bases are TGTGCCAGCAGTGGAACTAGCGGGAGGGGGGTTGAGACCCAGTACTTC. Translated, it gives CASSGTSGRGVETQYF.

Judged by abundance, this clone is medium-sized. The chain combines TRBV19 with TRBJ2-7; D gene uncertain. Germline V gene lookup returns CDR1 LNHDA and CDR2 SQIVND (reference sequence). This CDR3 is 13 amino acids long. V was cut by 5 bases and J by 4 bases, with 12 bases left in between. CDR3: CASSSGVSYEQYF. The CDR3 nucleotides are TGTGCCAGTAGTTCAGGCGTATCGTACGAGCAGTACTTC.

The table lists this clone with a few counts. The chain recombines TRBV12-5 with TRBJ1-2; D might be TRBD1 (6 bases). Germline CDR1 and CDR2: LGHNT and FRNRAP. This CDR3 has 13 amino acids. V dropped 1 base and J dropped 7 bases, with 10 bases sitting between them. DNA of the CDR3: TGTGCTAGTGGTTTGGAGGCAGGGGTTGGCTACACCTTC. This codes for CASGLEAGVGYTF.

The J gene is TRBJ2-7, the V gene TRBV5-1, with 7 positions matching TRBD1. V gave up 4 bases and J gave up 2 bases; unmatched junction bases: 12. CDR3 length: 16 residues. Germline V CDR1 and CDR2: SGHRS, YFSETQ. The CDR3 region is CASSPTGQIDTYEQYF. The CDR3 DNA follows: TGCGCCAGCAGCCCAACGGGACAGATTGACACCTACGAGCAGTACTTC.

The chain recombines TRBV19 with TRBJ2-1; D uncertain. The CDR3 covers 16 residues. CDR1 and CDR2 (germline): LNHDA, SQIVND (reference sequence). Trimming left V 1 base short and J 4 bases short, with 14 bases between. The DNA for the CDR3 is TGTGCCAGTAGTATAGGCCGAGGTCCCGCGTACAATGAGCAGTTCTTC. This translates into CASSIGRGPAYNEQFF.

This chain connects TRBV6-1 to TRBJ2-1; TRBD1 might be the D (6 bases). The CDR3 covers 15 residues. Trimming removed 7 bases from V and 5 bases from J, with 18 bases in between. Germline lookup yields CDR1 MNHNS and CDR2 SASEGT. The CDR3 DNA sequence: TGTGCCAGCACCCAGGGTTTTTGGGGGCACAATGAGCAGTTCTTC. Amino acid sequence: CASTQGFWGHNEQFF.

This CDR3 reads CASSYSPFSGANVLTF. The DNA for the CDR3 is TGTGCCAGCAGTTACTCGCCATTCTCTGGGGCCAACGTCCTGACTTTC. The rearrangement joins TRBV6-5 to TRBJ2-6, with D uncertain. Between the trimmed V and J ends, which lost 0 bases and 0 bases, there was a span of 6 bases. The CDR3 is made up of 16 amino acids. CDR1 is MNHEY, CDR2 SVGAGI, per germline.

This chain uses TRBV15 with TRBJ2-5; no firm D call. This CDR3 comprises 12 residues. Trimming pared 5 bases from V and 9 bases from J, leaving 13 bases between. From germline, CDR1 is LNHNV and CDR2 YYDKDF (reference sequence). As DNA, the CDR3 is TGTGCCACCAGCCTCGCCCTCTCGGCCCAGTACTTC. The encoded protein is CATSLALSAQYF. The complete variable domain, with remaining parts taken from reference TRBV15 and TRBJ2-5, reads DAMVIQNPRYQVTQFGKPVTLSCSQTLNHNVMYWYQQKSSQAPKLLFHYYDKDFNNEADTPDNFQSRRPNTSFCFLDIRSPGLGDTAMYLCATSLALSAQYFGPGTRLLVL.

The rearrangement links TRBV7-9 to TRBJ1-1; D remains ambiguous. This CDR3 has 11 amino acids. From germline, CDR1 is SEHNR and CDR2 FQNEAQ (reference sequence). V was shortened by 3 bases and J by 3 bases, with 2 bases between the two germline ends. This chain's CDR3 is CASSFYTEAFF. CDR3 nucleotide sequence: TGTGCCAGCAGCTTTTACACTGAAGCTTTCTTT.

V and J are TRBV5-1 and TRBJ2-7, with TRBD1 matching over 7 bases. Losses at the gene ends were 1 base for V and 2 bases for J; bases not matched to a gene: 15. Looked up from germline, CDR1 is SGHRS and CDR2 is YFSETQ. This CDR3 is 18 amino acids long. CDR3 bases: TGCGCCAGCAGCTTGTGGCTCCGGGACAGCATTAGTCCCTACGAGCAGTACTTC. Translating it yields CASSLWLRDSISPYEQYF.

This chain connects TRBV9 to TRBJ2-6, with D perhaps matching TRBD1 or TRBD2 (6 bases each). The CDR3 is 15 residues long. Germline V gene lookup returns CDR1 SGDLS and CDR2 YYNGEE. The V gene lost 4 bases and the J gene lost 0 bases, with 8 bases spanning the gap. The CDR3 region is CASSKGGSGANVLTF. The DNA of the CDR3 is TGTGCCAGCAGCAAGGGGGGCTCTGGGGCCAACGTCCTGACTTTC.

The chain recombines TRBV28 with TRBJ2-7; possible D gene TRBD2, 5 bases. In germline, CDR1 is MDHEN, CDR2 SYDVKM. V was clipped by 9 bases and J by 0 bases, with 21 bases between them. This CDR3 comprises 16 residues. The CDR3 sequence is CASSDSGNDFSYEQYF. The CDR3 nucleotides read TGTGCCAGTTCCGACTCCGGGAACGACTTCTCCTACGAGCAGTACTTC.

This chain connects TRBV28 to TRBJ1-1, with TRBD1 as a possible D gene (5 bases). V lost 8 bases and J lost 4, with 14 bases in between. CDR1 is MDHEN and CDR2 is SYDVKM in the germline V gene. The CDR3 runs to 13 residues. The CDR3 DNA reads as TGTGCCAGCCGCCCGGGGGGGACCACTGAAGCTTTCTTT. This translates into CASRPGGTTEAFF. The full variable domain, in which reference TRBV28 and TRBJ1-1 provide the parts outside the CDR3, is DVKVTQSSRYLVKRTGEKVFLECVQDMDHENMFWYRQDPGLGLRLIYFSYDVKMKEKGDIPEGYSVSREKKERFSLILESASTNQTSMYLCASRPGGTTEAFFGQGTRLTVV.

CDR3 nucleotides: TGTGCTAGTGGTTCGGCGGGACAGGGCGGTCAGCCCCAGCATTTT. Its translation is CASGSAGQGGQPQHF. The chain carries TRBV12-5 and TRBJ1-5; 9 bases are shared with TRBD1. Germline lookup yields CDR1 LGHNT and CDR2 FRNRAP. CDR3 size: 15 residues. V lost 4 bases and J lost 6; bases outside the gene matches: 7.

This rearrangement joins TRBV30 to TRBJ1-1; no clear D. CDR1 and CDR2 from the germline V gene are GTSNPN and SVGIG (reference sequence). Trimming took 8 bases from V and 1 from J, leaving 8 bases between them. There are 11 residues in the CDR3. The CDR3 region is CAQGRNTEAFF. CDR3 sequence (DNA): TGTGCCCAAGGGAGGAACACTGAAGCTTTCTTT.

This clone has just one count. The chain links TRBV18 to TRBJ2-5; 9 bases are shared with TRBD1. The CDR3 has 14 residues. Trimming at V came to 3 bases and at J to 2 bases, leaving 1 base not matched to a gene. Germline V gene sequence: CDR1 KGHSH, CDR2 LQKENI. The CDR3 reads CASSPGTGQETQYF. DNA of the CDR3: TGTGCCAGCTCACCCGGGACAGGGCAAGAGACCCAGTACTTC.

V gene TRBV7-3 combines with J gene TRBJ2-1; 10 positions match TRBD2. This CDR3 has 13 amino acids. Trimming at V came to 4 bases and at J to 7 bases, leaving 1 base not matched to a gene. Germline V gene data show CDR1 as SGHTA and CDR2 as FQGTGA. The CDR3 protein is CASSSGLANEQFF. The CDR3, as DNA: TGTGCCAGCAGCTCGGGACTAGCGAATGAGCAGTTCTTC.

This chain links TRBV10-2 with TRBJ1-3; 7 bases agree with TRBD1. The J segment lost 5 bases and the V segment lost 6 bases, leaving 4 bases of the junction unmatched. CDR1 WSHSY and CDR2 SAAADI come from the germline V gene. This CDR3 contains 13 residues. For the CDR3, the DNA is TGCGCCAGCAGAAGGGACAGCAGAAACACCATATATTTT. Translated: CASRRDSRNTIYF.

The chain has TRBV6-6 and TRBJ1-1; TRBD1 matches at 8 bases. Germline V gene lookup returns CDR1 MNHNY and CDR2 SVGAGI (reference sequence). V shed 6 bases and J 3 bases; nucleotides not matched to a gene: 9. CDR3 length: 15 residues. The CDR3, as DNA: TGTGCCAGCAGAGACCCCGAACAGGGGGACACTGAAGCTTTCTTT. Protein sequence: CASRDPEQGDTEAFF.